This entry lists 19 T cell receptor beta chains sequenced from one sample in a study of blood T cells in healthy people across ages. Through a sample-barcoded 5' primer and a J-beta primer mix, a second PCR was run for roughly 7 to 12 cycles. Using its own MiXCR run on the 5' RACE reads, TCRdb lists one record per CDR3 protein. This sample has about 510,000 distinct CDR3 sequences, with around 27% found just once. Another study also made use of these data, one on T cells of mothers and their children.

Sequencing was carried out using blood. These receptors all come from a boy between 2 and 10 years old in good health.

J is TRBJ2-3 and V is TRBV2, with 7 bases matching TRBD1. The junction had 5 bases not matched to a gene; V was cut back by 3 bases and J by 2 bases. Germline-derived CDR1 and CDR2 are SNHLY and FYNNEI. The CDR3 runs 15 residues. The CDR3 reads CASSDPTGFTDTQYF. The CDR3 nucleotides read TGTGCCAGCAGTGACCCGACAGGGTTCACAGATACGCAGTATTTT.

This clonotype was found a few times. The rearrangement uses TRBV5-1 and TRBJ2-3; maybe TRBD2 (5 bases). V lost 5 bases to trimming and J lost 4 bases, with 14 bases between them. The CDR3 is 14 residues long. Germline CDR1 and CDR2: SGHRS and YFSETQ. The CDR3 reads CASSPRTVADTQYF. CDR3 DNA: TGCGCCAGCAGTCCAAGGACTGTTGCAGATACGCAGTATTTT. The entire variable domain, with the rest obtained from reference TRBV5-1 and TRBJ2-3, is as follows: KAGVTQTPRYLIKTRGQQVTLSCSPISGHRSVSWYQQTPGQGLQFLFEYFSETQRNKGNFPGRFSGRQFSNSRSEMNVSTLELGDSALYLCASSPRTVADTQYFGPGTRLTVL.

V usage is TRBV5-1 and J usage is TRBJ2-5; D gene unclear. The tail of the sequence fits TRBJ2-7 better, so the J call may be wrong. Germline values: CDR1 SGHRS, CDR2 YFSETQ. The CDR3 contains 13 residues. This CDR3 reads CASSADPGYEQYF. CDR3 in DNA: TGCGCCAGCAGCGCTGATCCAGGTTACGAGCAGTACTTC.

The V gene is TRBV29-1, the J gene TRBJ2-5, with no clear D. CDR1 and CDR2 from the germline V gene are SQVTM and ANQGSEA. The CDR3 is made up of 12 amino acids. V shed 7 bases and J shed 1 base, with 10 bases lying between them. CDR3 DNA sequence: TGCAGCGCCATCAGAACCCAAGAGACCCAGTACTTC. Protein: CSAIRTQETQYF.

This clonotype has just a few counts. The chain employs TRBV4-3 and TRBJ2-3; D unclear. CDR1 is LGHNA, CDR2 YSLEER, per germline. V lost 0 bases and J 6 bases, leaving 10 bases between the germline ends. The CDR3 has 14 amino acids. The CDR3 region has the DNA TGCGCCAGCAGCCAAGATGTCCTAGAGGATACGCAGTATTTT. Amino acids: CASSQDVLEDTQYF.

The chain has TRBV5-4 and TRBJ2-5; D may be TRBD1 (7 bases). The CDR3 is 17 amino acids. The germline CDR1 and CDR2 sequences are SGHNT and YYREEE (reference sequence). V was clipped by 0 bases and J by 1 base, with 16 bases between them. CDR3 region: CASSLGRGDRIQETQYF. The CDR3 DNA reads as TGTGCCAGCAGCTTGGGCAGGGGGGATCGGATCCAAGAGACCCAGTACTTC.

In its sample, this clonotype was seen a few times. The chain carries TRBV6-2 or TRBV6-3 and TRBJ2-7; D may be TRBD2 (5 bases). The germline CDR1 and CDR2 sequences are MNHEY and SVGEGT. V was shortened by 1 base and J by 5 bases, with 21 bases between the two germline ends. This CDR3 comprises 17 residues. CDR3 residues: CASSYFPESPGSHEQYF. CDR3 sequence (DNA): TGTGCCAGCAGTTACTTTCCTGAGAGTCCTGGGAGCCACGAGCAGTACTTC.

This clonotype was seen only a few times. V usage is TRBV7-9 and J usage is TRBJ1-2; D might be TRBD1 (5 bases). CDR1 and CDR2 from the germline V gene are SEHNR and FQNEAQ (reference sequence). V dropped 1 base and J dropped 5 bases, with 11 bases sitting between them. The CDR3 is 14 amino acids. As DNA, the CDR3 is TGTGCCAGCAGCTTAGGCCGGGACCTATATGGCTACACCTTC. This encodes CASSLGRDLYGYTF.

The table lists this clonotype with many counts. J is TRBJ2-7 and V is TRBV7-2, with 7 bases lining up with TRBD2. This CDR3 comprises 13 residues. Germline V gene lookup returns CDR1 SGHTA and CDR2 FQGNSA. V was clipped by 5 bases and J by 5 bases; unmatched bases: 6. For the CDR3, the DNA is TGTGCCAGCAGCAAGGGACTAACACACGAGCAGTACTTC. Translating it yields CASSKGLTHEQYF.

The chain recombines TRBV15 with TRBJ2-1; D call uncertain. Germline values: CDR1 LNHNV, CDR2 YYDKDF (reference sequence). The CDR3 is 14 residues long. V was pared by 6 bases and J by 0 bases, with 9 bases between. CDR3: CATSDASSYNEQFF. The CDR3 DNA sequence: TGTGCCACCAGTGACGCTAGCTCCTACAATGAGCAGTTCTTC.

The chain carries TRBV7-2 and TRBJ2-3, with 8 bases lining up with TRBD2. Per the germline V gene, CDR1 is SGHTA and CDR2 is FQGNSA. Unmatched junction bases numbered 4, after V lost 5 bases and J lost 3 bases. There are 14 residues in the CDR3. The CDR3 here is CASSIGGGTDTQYF. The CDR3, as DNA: TGTGCCAGCAGCATCGGGGGGGGAACAGATACGCAGTATTTT.

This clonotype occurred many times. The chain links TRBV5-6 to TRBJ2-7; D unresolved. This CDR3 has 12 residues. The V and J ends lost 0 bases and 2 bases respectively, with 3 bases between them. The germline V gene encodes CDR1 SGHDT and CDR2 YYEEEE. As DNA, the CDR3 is TGTGCCAGCAGCTTGGACGCCTACGAGCAGTACTTC. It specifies CASSLDAYEQYF.

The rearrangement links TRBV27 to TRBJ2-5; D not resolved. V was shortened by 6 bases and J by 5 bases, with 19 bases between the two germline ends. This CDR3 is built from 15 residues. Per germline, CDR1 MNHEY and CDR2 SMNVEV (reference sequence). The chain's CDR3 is CASSRDPRSGETQYF. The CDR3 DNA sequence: TGTGCCAGCAGCCGCGATCCTCGGTCCGGGGAGACCCAGTACTTC.

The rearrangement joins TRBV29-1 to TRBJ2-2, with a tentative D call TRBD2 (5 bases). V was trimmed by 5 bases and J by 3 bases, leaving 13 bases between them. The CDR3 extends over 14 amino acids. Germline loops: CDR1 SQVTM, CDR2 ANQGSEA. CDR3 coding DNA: TGCAGCGTTCTTCCGGGAACGTACACCGGGGAGCTGTTTTTT. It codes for CSVLPGTYTGELFF.

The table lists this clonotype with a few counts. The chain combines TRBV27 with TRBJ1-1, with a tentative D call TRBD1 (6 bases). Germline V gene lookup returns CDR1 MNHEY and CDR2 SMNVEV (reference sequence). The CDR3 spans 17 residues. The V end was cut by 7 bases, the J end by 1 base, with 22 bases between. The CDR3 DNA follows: TGTGCCAGCATGGGGACTCCAAGAGGGACAAAGAACACTGAAGCTTTCTTT. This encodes CASMGTPRGTKNTEAFF.

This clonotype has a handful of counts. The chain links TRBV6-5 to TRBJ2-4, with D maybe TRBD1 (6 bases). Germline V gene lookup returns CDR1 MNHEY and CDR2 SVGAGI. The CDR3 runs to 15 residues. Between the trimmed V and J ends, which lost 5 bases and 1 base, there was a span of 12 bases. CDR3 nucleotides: TGTGCCAGCAGTCGTGGGGGCAGGGCCAAAAACATTCAGTACTTC. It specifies CASSRGGRAKNIQYF.

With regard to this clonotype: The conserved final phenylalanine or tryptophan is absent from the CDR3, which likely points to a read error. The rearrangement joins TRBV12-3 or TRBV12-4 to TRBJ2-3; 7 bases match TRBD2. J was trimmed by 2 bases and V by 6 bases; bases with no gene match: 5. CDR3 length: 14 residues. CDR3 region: CASRGSGTTDTQYS. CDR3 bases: TGTGCCAGCAGAGGCAGCGGGACCACAGATACGCAGTATTCC.

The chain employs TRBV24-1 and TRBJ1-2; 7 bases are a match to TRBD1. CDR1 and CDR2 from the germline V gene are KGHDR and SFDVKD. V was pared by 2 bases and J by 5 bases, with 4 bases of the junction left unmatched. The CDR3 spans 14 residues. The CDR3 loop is CATSDSGQRYGYTF. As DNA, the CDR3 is TGTGCCACCAGTGATTCGGGACAGCGATATGGCTACACCTTC.

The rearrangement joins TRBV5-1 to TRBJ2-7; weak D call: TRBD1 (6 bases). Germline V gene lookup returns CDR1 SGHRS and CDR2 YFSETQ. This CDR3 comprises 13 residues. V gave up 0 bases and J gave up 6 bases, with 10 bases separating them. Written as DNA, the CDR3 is TGCGCCAGCAGCTTGGCAGGGACACTCGAGCAGTACTTC. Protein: CASSLAGTLEQYF.